This paragraph reports one T cell receptor beta chain. Authors' data handling: Quantification of nucleated cells was approximated via reference gene primer amplification. Data came from immunoSEQ multiplex PCR; TCRdb stores just in-frame clones and leaves some out. That table supplies the V and J calls and clone size; D and trimming were determined from the DNA. The repertoire consists of 140,000 to 150,000 clones, with more than 75% occurring once and the leading ten covering approximately 1.3%. The sample belongs to a study of blood T cell repertoires in COVID-19. Whole-study context: The study drew acute and convalescent COVID-19 samples from the United States, Italy and Spain. T cells, B-cell-depleted T cells, or PBMCs supplied cDNA or gDNA.

In germline, CDR1 is LGHDT, CDR2 YNNKEL (reference sequence). The germline V and J ends were trimmed by 6 bases and 5 bases, with 13 bases remaining between them. This CDR3 has 14 amino acids. Participant-reported clinical history was the basis for cohort assignment. The sequenced sample consisted of PBMCs or T cells enriched from blood (not recorded which). The source of this sequence is a woman in her twenties or thirties with acute COVID-19. The chain uses TRBV3-1 (or the pseudogene TRBV3-2) and TRBJ1-4; D possibly corresponds to TRBD1 (6 bases). CDR3 nucleotide sequence: TGTGCCAGCAGGCTGACAGGCCCAAATGAAAAACTGTTTTTT. Amino acid sequence: CASRLTGPNEKLFF.